Listed below are T cell receptor beta chains from one sample, sequenced in a study of T cell repertoires in cytomegalovirus infection. TCRdb reanalysed the reads using MiXCR and keeps one entry per CDR3 protein. The sample yields 310,000 or so distinct CDR3 sequences, 25% seen once. These receptors' antigens are unknown. The sequences come from cultured PBMCs, collected from culture after CMV antigen stimulation. The source is a human donor in good health (CMV status not recorded). Some clones in this sample may be carry-over from other donors' samples. Both conserved end residues are part of each CDR3. The order of the fields is J gene, V gene, clone size, D gene, CDR3 protein, CDR3 DNA. A D gene is named only where the DNA matches it firmly. Not every row has a clone size; where given, it reads once, few, many or a size class.

j_call: TRBJ1-4; v_call: TRBV19; clone_size: .; d_call: .; cdr3_aa: CASSIPRGGGEKLFF; cdr3_nt: TGTGCCAGTAGTATACCCCGCGGGGGAGGCGAAAAACTGTTTTTT
j_call: TRBJ2-1; v_call: TRBV2; clone_size: many; d_call: TRBD2; cdr3_aa: CASSEVAGSGRDDEQFF; cdr3_nt: TGTGCCAGCAGTGAGGTCGCGGGTAGCGGGAGGGACGATGAGCAGTTCTTC
j_call: TRBJ2-1; v_call: TRBV12-3/TRBV12-4; clone_size: few; d_call: TRBD2; cdr3_aa: CASSSGTSGSDEQFF; cdr3_nt: TGTGCCAGCAGTTCCGGGACTAGCGGGAGTGATGAGCAGTTCTTC
j_call: TRBJ1-1; v_call: TRBV6-2/TRBV6-3; clone_size: few; d_call: TRBD1; cdr3_aa: CASRGQGSPLGTEAFF; cdr3_nt: TGTGCCAGCAGGGGACAGGGGAGTCCGTTGGGCACTGAAGCTTTCTTT
j_call: TRBJ1-1; v_call: TRBV12-3/TRBV12-4; clone_size: few; d_call: .; cdr3_aa: CASSPAFRTPEAFF; cdr3_nt: TGTGCCAGCAGTCCCGCCTTTAGAACGCCTGAAGCTTTCTTT
j_call: TRBJ1-1; v_call: TRBV6-5; clone_size: .; d_call: .; cdr3_aa: CASRKDLNTEAFF; cdr3_nt: TGTGCCAGCAGAAAGGATTTGAACACTGAAGCTTTCTTT
j_call: TRBJ2-1; v_call: TRBV5-4; clone_size: .; d_call: .; cdr3_aa: CASSPKNGYNTEQFF; cdr3_nt: TGTGCCAGCAGCCCGAAGAATGGATATAACACCGAGCAGTTCTTC
j_call: TRBJ2-7; v_call: TRBV9; clone_size: .; d_call: TRBD1; cdr3_aa: CASSVGDRGYYEQYF; cdr3_nt: TGTGCCAGCAGCGTAGGAGACAGGGGGTACTACGAGCAGTACTTC
j_call: TRBJ2-1; v_call: TRBV18; clone_size: .; d_call: TRBD2; cdr3_aa: CASSTGLAGGNEQFF; cdr3_nt: TGTGCCAGCTCAACAGGACTAGCGGGAGGCAATGAGCAGTTCTTC
j_call: TRBJ2-3; v_call: TRBV12-3/TRBV12-4; clone_size: few; d_call: .; cdr3_aa: CASSSDGLVVDTQYF; cdr3_nt: TGTGCCAGCAGTTCCGACGGACTTGTGGTGGATACGCAGTATTTT
j_call: TRBJ2-7; v_call: TRBV20-1; clone_size: .; d_call: .; cdr3_aa: CSARVFRSYEQYF; cdr3_nt: TGCAGTGCTAGAGTATTTCGTAGCTACGAGCAGTACTTC
j_call: TRBJ1-1; v_call: TRBV5-6; clone_size: few; d_call: .; cdr3_aa: CASSLERGGNTEAFF; cdr3_nt: TGTGCCAGCAGCTTGGAGAGGGGGGGGAACACTGAAGCTTTCTTT
j_call: TRBJ2-5; v_call: TRBV7-2; clone_size: .; d_call: .; cdr3_aa: CASSLARYGTQYF; cdr3_nt: TGTGCCAGCAGCTTAGCTCGCTACGGGACCCAGTACTTC
j_call: TRBJ2-1; v_call: TRBV7-2; clone_size: many; d_call: .; cdr3_aa: CASSLRMDSDQFF; cdr3_nt: TGTGCCAGCAGCTTAAGAATGGATTCAGACCAGTTCTTC
j_call: TRBJ1-1; v_call: TRBV19; clone_size: .; d_call: .; cdr3_aa: CASSIGARVGAFF; cdr3_nt: TGTGCCAGTAGTATTGGAGCCAGGGTGGGAGCTTTCTTT
j_call: TRBJ2-5; v_call: TRBV12-3/TRBV12-4; clone_size: few; d_call: .; cdr3_aa: CASRGTGETQYF; cdr3_nt: TGTGCCAGCAGGGGGACTGGTGAGACCCAGTACTTC
j_call: TRBJ1-2; v_call: TRBV6-5; clone_size: many; d_call: TRBD1; cdr3_aa: CASSYSWSGGDGYTF; cdr3_nt: TGTGCCAGCAGTTACTCTTGGTCAGGGGGCGATGGCTACACCTTC
j_call: TRBJ2-2; v_call: TRBV7-2; clone_size: .; d_call: TRBD2; cdr3_aa: CASNSGIYNGELFF; cdr3_nt: TGTGCCAGCAACAGCGGGATTTATAACGGGGAGCTGTTTTTT
j_call: TRBJ2-2; v_call: TRBV7-2; clone_size: many; d_call: .; cdr3_aa: CASSLGGGTGELFF; cdr3_nt: TGTGCCAGCAGCTTAGGGGGCGGCACCGGGGAGCTGTTTTTT
j_call: TRBJ1-5; v_call: TRBV7-2; clone_size: few; d_call: .; cdr3_aa: CASSLAVPDSNQPQHF; cdr3_nt: TGTGCCAGCAGCTTAGCGGTTCCCGATAGCAATCAGCCCCAGCATTTT
j_call: TRBJ2-1; v_call: TRBV19; clone_size: .; d_call: .; cdr3_aa: CASSVLKNEQFF; cdr3_nt: TGTGCCAGTAGCGTCCTGAAGAATGAGCAGTTCTTC
j_call: TRBJ2-7; v_call: TRBV20-1; clone_size: .; d_call: .; cdr3_aa: CSARDRGYEQYF; cdr3_nt: TGCAGTGCTAGAGATCGGGGGTACGAGCAGTACTTC
j_call: TRBJ1-2; v_call: TRBV5-6; clone_size: .; d_call: .; cdr3_aa: CASSLTSTSRAGYTF; cdr3_nt: TGTGCCAGCAGCCTAACTTCAACCTCACGCGCTGGCTACACCTTC
j_call: TRBJ2-3; v_call: TRBV6-1; clone_size: few; d_call: .; cdr3_aa: CASSLGAGTQYF; cdr3_nt: TGTGCCAGCAGTTTAGGGGCGGGTACGCAGTATTTT
j_call: TRBJ2-2; v_call: TRBV12-3/TRBV12-4; clone_size: few; d_call: TRBD2; cdr3_aa: CASSSRLAGTSITGELFF; cdr3_nt: TGTGCCAGCAGTTCCCGACTAGCGGGAACGTCCATCACCGGGGAGCTGTTTTTT